This T cell receptor beta chain was recovered during a study of cytomegalovirus exposure and HLA in healthy donors. About the study: The same platform was used for the approximately 110 validation repertoires and the roughly 670 first-cohort repertoires, a later analysis reported. General observations from the study: The authors confirmed in vitro that three CMV-associated chains were specific for CMV antigens. Cytomegalovirus-associated status was assigned to about 180 TCR beta chains. Within the 120 or so validation repertoires, first-cohort TCR clusters tended to co-occur, according to a later analysis.

Trimming cost V 5 bases and J 0 bases, with 11 bases left between them. The CDR3 loop spans 15 amino acids. The germline CDR1 and CDR2 sequences are SGHAT and FQDESV (reference sequence). Regarding this clone: Its specificity is unknown.

Libraries were prepared by immunoSEQ multiplex PCR; TCRdb keeps only in-frame clonotypes and omits some of them. The table lists around 150,000 clones, roughly nine tenths of them singletons. The chain couples TRBV11-1 to TRBJ1-3, with D perhaps matching TRBD1 (6 bases). The TCR was taken from a woman in her twenties or thirties in good health and CMV-seronegative. The sample was PBMCs. CDR3 bases: TGTGCCAGCAGCCCAGGACAGACCTCTGGAAACACCATATATTTT. Translating gives CASSPGQTSGNTIYF.